This T cell receptor (beta chain) stems from a study of blood T cell repertoires in COVID-19. In the study overall: Spain, Italy and the United States supplied samples that represented acute and convalescent COVID-19.

Assay: immunoSEQ multiplex PCR; the TCRdb copy retains only in-frame clones and omits some. The data hold 150,000 to 200,000 clones, with roughly 74% observed a single time. J was trimmed by 1 base and V by 4 bases; bases with no gene match: 13. CDR3 length equals 17 residues. The germline CDR1 and CDR2 sequences are SGHRS and YFSETQ. V and J are TRBV5-1 and TRBJ1-1; 7 bases agree with TRBD1. This TCR derives from a woman of 80 years or more with acute or convalescent COVID-19. Sequencing input: peripheral blood. The CDR3 sequence is CASSPRGDRAPNTEAFF. The CDR3 DNA reads TGCGCCAGCAGCCCACGGGGTGACAGGGCTCCGAACACTGAAGCTTTCTTT.